These 30 T cell receptor beta chains originate from one sample sequenced in a study of blood T cells in healthy people across ages. A sample-barcoded 5' primer and a J-beta primer mix were used in a second PCR of roughly 7 to 11 cycles. In TCRdb, the 5' RACE reads were re-called with MiXCR into one record per CDR3 protein. The data contain some 1.6 million distinct CDR3 sequences, 30% to 35% of them singletons. The sample taken for sequencing was blood. Receptors were obtained from a woman between 25 and 40 years old in good health.

This clonotype was picked up a small number of times. The chain couples TRBV6-5 to TRBJ2-7, with D possibly being TRBD2 (5 bases). CDR3 length equals 16 residues. V lost 2 bases and J lost 7, with 21 bases in between. Germline lookup yields CDR1 MNHEY and CDR2 SVGAGI. CDR3 in amino acids: CASSYLSSSKTREQYF. The CDR3 nucleotides read TGTGCCAGCAGTTACCTCTCTAGCTCAAAAACACGGGAGCAGTACTTC.

This clonotype occurred once. The CDR3: CASSQDGNRLGGYTF. In DNA form, the CDR3 reads TGTGCCAGCAGCCAAGATGGCAATCGCCTGGGGGGCTACACCTTC. J is TRBJ1-2 and V is TRBV3-1; D is uncertain. Germline V gene sequence: CDR1 LGHDT, CDR2 YNNKEL (reference sequence). V lost 0 bases to trimming and J lost 8 bases, with 16 bases between them. This CDR3 contains 15 residues.

The chain links TRBV10-2 to TRBJ1-2; weak D call: TRBD1 (5 bases). The CDR3 consists of 15 residues. The germline V gene has CDR1 WSHSY and CDR2 SAAADI. V dropped 2 bases and J dropped 3 bases, with 13 bases sitting between them. The CDR3 protein is CASSEPALTDYGYTF. CDR3 DNA: TGCGCCAGCAGTGAGCCAGCCCTGACAGACTATGGCTACACCTTC.

This clonotype was seen a handful of times. The chain links TRBV12-3 or TRBV12-4 to TRBJ2-5; D is ambiguous. V shed 3 bases and J shed 4 bases, with 12 bases lying between them. The CDR3 consists of 14 residues. CDR3 sequence: CASSLFTPRETQYF. CDR3 nucleotides: TGTGCCAGCAGTTTGTTCACACCCCGAGAGACCCAGTACTTC.

Only one count was recorded for this clonotype. This may be a read error: a much more frequent sequence differs by one nucleotide. The chain employs TRBV20-1 and TRBJ2-1, with D perhaps TRBD1 (6 bases). Trimming shortened V by 5 bases and J by 8 bases, and 16 bases separated the two germline ends. The CDR3 spans 13 residues. CDR1 and CDR2 (germline): DFQATT, SNEGSKA (reference sequence). The CDR3: CSAPCPQGHEQFF. The CDR3 coding sequence is TGCAGTGCTCCCTGCCCCCAGGGGCATGAGCAGTTCTTC.

The rearrangement links TRBV28 to TRBJ2-5, with D unclear. From germline, CDR1 is MDHEN and CDR2 SYDVKM. The CDR3 has 12 residues. V dropped 6 bases and J dropped 5 bases, with 10 bases sitting between them. The CDR3 DNA is TGTGCCAGCAGGGTGACCGGCGAGACCCAGTACTTC. Protein sequence: CASRVTGETQYF. Together with reference TRBV28 and TRBJ2-5, the CDR3 gives the full variable domain: DVKVTQSSRYLVKRTGEKVFLECVQDMDHENMFWYRQDPGLGLRLIYFSYDVKMKEKGDIPEGYSVSREKKERFSLILESASTNQTSMYLCASRVTGETQYFGPGTRLLVL.

The chain uses TRBV6-5 and TRBJ2-7, with 7 bases matching TRBD2. This CDR3 contains 15 residues. Germline V CDR1 and CDR2: MNHEY, SVGAGI. V lost 6 bases, J lost 0 bases, and 8 bases stayed unmatched. CDR3 sequence (DNA): TGTGCCAGCAGCCGGGGACTACGAAGCTCCTACGAGCAGTACTTC. Protein: CASSRGLRSSYEQYF.

The CDR3, as DNA: TGTGCCAGCAGCGCGATAGCGGGAGAATACATTCAGTACTTC. This translates into CASSAIAGEYIQYF. This chain links TRBV11-2 with TRBJ2-4; 9 bases line up with TRBD2. V lost 5 bases and J lost 8; bases outside the gene matches: 7. Per germline, CDR1 SGHAT and CDR2 FQNNGV. This CDR3 has 14 amino acids.

A word on this clonotype: Mismatch with germline at one junction end may stem from a read error. J is TRBJ2-5 and V is TRBV27; D ambiguous. The DNA end favors TRBJ2-7, so the J call may be wrong. CDR3 length equals 11 residues. CDR1 is MNHEY, CDR2 SMNVEV, per germline (reference sequence). CDR3: CVSSLNYEQYF. The DNA of the CDR3 is TGTGTCAGCAGTTTAAACTACGAGCAGTACTTC.

The chain employs TRBV20-1 and TRBJ2-1, with TRBD2 as a possible D gene (6 bases). In germline, CDR1 is DFQATT, CDR2 SNEGSKA (reference sequence). This CDR3 comprises 14 residues. V was shortened by 5 bases and J by 4 bases, with 15 bases between the two germline ends. This CDR3 reads CSAPPVEGYNEQFF. The CDR3 DNA sequence: TGCAGTGCTCCCCCCGTGGAGGGATACAATGAGCAGTTCTTC.

CDR3 in amino acids: CAISEWWSGGWAETQYF. The CDR3 DNA is TGTGCCATCAGTGAGTGGTGGAGCGGGGGTTGGGCGGAGACCCAGTACTTC. The rearrangement uses TRBV10-3 and TRBJ2-5; TRBD2 matches at 8 bases. CDR3 size: 17 residues. Germline V CDR1 and CDR2: ENHRY, SYGVKD. V lost 1 base to trimming and J lost 5 bases; unmatched junction nucleotides: 12.

This rearrangement joins TRBV10-3 to TRBJ2-1; D remains ambiguous. Germline V lookup: CDR1 ENHRY, CDR2 SYGVKD. This CDR3 comprises 13 residues. Trimming removed 7 bases from V and 8 bases from J, with 15 bases in between. CDR3 DNA: TGTGCCATCATGGGGTGGGCTGGGTATGAGCAGTTCTTC. This codes for CAIMGWAGYEQFF.

This clonotype was picked up a small number of times. This rearrangement joins TRBV12-3 or TRBV12-4 to TRBJ2-1; unclear D gene. Trimming removed 2 bases at V and 9 bases at J, with 11 bases between. The CDR3 runs to 13 residues. CDR3 sequence reads: CASSLSKVIEQFF. The CDR3, as DNA: TGTGCCAGCAGTTTAAGCAAGGTGATTGAGCAGTTCTTC.

The chain is built from TRBV20-1 and TRBJ2-5; D tentatively reads TRBD1 or TRBD2 (5 bases each). There are 13 residues in the CDR3. V was cut by 5 bases and J by 2 bases, with 12 bases left in between. Looked up from germline, CDR1 is DFQATT and CDR2 is SNEGSKA (reference sequence). The CDR3, as DNA: TGCAGTGCTGAGGGGACGGCACAAGAGACCCAGTACTTC. Residues: CSAEGTAQETQYF.

The chain couples TRBV6-6 to TRBJ1-1, with 9 bases fitting TRBD1. The V gene's germline CDR1 is MNHNY and CDR2 SVGAGI (reference sequence). The CDR3 consists of 14 residues. Losses at the gene ends were 7 bases for V and 1 base for J; bases not matched to a gene: 4. CDR3 region: CASMKGQGNTEAFF. CDR3 nucleotides: TGTGCCAGCATGAAGGGACAGGGGAACACTGAAGCTTTCTTT.

This clonotype was counted many times. The genes are TRBV27 and TRBJ2-7, with 7 bases that match TRBD2. Germline CDR1 and CDR2: MNHEY and SMNVEV (reference sequence). The CDR3 loop spans 15 amino acids. Trimming at V came to 5 bases and at J to 2 bases, leaving 9 bases not matched to a gene. CDR3 nucleotides: TGTGCCAGCAGTAAGGCTAGCGGAAAACCCTACGAGCAGTACTTC. Translated, it gives CASSKASGKPYEQYF.

The sample holds a few counts of this clonotype. This chain connects TRBV7-9 to TRBJ2-1, with a weak D call TRBD2 (6 bases). From germline, CDR1 is SEHNR and CDR2 FQNEAQ (reference sequence). The CDR3 length is 15 residues. Deletions cut 5 bases from V and 6 bases from J, with 17 bases between. For the CDR3, the DNA is TGTGCCAGCAGCCCACCGGGCGGGGACCCCAATGAGCAGTTCTTC. Residues: CASSPPGGDPNEQFF.

This clonotype came up many times. A clone one base away is much larger, so this may be a read error. The chain has TRBV29-1 and TRBJ2-7, with 8 nucleotides matching TRBD2. This CDR3 contains 12 residues. The junction had 8 bases not matched to a gene; V was cut back by 8 bases and J by 5 bases. Germline V CDR1 and CDR2: SQVTM, ANQGSEA. The CDR3 region has the DNA TGCAGCATGGGGACTAGGATTGACGAGCAGTACTTC. Encoded protein: CSMGTRIDEQYF.

This clonotype appeared a few times. The chain links TRBV10-3 to TRBJ2-7; 7 nucleotides align to TRBD2. Germline CDR1 ENHRY, CDR2 SYGVKD. The CDR3 runs 13 residues. The J segment lost 3 bases and the V segment lost 11 bases, leaving 10 bases of the junction unmatched. As DNA, the CDR3 is TGTGCCGCGAGCGGGGATAGCATCTACGAGCAGTACTTC. It translates to CAASGDSIYEQYF.

The genes are TRBV27 and TRBJ2-4; the match to TRBD2 covers 12 bases. V lost 5 bases and J lost 0; bases outside the gene matches: 11. This CDR3 region has 19 residues. CDR1 is MNHEY and CDR2 is SMNVEV in the germline V gene (reference sequence). The CDR3 loop reads CASSPFGLAGLLAKNIQYF. In DNA, the CDR3 is TGTGCCAGCAGTCCATTTGGACTAGCGGGATTACTAGCCAAAAACATTCAGTACTTC.

The chain recombines TRBV7-9 with TRBJ2-7; 8 bases map to TRBD1. Trimming removed 1 base from V and 5 bases from J; junction bases left unmatched: 10. Germline CDR1 SEHNR, CDR2 FQNEAQ (reference sequence). The CDR3 is made up of 16 amino acids. As DNA, the CDR3 is TGTGCCAGCAGCTTAGAAGGGAGGACAGGGCGCGACGAGCAGTACTTC. Amino acids: CASSLEGRTGRDEQYF. Supplemented by reference TRBV7-9 and TRBJ2-7, the full variable domain reads DTGVSQNPRHKITKRGQNVTFRCDPISEHNRLYWYRQTLGQGPEFLTYFQNEAQLEKSRLLSDRFSAERPKGSFSTLEIQRTEQGDSAMYLCASSLEGRTGRDEQYFGPGTRLTVT.

The J gene is TRBJ1-1, the V gene TRBV5-1; 12 bases map to TRBD1. J lost 4 bases, V lost 7 bases, and 8 bases had no gene match. The CDR3 has 15 amino acids. From germline, CDR1 is SGHRS and CDR2 YFSETQ. The CDR3 region is CASSGTGGLSTEAFF. The CDR3 DNA follows: TGCGCCAGCTCCGGGACAGGGGGCCTCAGCACTGAAGCTTTCTTT.

This clonotype turned up a few times. This rearrangement joins TRBV21-1 to TRBJ2-7; TRBD1, as called in the table, went unchecked against the DNA. TRBV21-1 is listed as a pseudogene. The CDR3 length is 12 residues. The CDR3, as DNA: TGTGCCAGATGCAGGGGGTACTACGAGCAGTACTTC. Residues: CARCRGYYEQYF.

This clonotype turned up a few times. CDR3 coding DNA: TGTGCCAGCTCACTGGGGACGGGACAGGTCTTTGGCTATGGCTACACCTTC. It is translated as CASSLGTGQVFGYGYTF. This chain uses TRBV18 with TRBJ1-2, with TRBD1 matching over 8 bases. CDR3 size: 17 residues. V gave up 4 bases and J gave up 4 bases; unmatched junction bases: 14. From germline, CDR1 is KGHSH and CDR2 LQKENI.

This clonotype appeared once. The chain is built from TRBV5-1 and TRBJ2-2, with 10 bases fitting TRBD2. This CDR3 has 17 residues. The germline V gene encodes CDR1 SGHRS and CDR2 YFSETQ. With V trimmed by 1 base and J by 4 bases, 7 bases remained unmatched. CDR3 sequence (DNA): TGCGCCAGCAGCTTGAACAGCGGGGGGGCAACCACCGGGGAGCTGTTTTTT. Its translation: CASSLNSGGATTGELFF.

The chain uses TRBV6-1 and TRBJ2-2, with D tentatively TRBD2 (5 bases). The V end lost 8 bases, the J end lost 5 bases, and 12 bases lay between the germline ends. Germline V lookup: CDR1 MNHNS, CDR2 SASEGT. The CDR3 contains 13 residues. The CDR3 spells CASVGKRTGELFF. CDR3 nucleotide sequence: TGTGCCAGCGTCGGGAAGAGGACCGGGGAGCTGTTTTTT.

This clonotype was detected only a few times. The chain employs TRBV30 and TRBJ2-7, with D perhaps TRBD1 or TRBD2 (5 bases each). The CDR3 contains 11 residues. Trimming pared 0 bases from V and 8 bases from J, leaving 8 bases between. The germline gives CDR1 GTSNPN, CDR2 SVGIG (reference sequence). The CDR3 region has the DNA TGTGCCTGGAGTGTATCGGGACAGCAGTACTTC. This translates into CAWSVSGQQYF. Together with reference TRBV30 and TRBJ2-7, the CDR3 gives the full variable domain: SQTIHQWPATLVQPVGSPLSLECTVEGTSNPNLYWYRQAAGRGLQLLFYSVGIGQISSEVPQNLSASRPQDRQFILSSKKLLLSDSGFYLCAWSVSGQQYFGPGTRLTVT.

The count of this clonotype is one. The V gene is TRBV7-3, the J gene TRBJ2-3, with TRBD2 matching 8 bases. Losses at the gene ends were 5 bases for V and 1 base for J; bases not matched to a gene: 11. The germline V gene has CDR1 SGHTA and CDR2 FQGTGA. The CDR3 is 17 residues long. The CDR3 nucleotides are TGTGCCAGCAGCCCATTCGGGAGTAGCGGGGGCACAGATACGCAGTATTTT. This encodes CASSPFGSSGGTDTQYF.

The rearrangement links TRBV7-9 to TRBJ2-7, with 10 bases fitting TRBD1. CDR3 length equals 14 residues. The V gene's germline CDR1 is SEHNR and CDR2 FQNEAQ (reference sequence). Trimming removed 5 bases from V and 3 bases from J; junction bases left unmatched: 4. The CDR3 region has the DNA TGTGCCAGCAGCATCGACAGGGGGCTCTACGAGCAGTACTTC. Translated: CASSIDRGLYEQYF. The whole variable domain, remainder taken from reference TRBV7-9 and TRBJ2-7, is DTGVSQNPRHKITKRGQNVTFRCDPISEHNRLYWYRQTLGQGPEFLTYFQNEAQLEKSRLLSDRFSAERPKGSFSTLEIQRTEQGDSAMYLCASSIDRGLYEQYFGPGTRLTVT.

J is TRBJ2-5 and V is TRBV7-6; 10 bases match TRBD1. CDR1 and CDR2 from the germline V gene are SGHVS and FNYEAQ. This CDR3 is built from 13 residues. J gave up 11 bases and V 3 bases, and 6 bases lay outside the gene matches. The CDR3: CASSFPGTGEQYF. DNA of the CDR3: TGTGCCAGCAGCTTCCCCGGGACAGGGGAACAGTACTTC.